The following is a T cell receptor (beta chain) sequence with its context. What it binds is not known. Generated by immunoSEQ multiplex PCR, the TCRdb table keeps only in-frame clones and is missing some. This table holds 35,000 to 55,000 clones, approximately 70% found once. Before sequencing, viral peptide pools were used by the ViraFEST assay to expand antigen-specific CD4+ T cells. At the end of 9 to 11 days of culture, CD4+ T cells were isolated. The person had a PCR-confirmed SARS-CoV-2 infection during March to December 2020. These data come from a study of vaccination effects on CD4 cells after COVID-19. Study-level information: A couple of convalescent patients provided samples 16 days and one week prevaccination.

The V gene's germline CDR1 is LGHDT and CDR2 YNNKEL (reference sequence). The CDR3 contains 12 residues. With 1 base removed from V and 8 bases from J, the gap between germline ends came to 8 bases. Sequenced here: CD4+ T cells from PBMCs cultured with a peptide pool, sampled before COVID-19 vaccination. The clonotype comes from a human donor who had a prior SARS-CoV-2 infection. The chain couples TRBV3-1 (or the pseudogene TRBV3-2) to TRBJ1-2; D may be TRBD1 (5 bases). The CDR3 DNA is TGTGCCAGCAGCCAAGCCCAGGGAGGCTACACCTTC. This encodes CASSQAQGGYTF.